The rows below give T cell receptor beta chains drawn from one sample of a study of blood T cell repertoires in COVID-19. Using immunoSEQ multiplex PCR, the repertoire was profiled, and TCRdb retains in-frame clones only, with some absent. The table includes just under 250,000 clones, about 90% detected once. Material: peripheral blood. These receptors all come from a young woman who had recovered from COVID-19. The CDR3 runs from the conserved cysteine through the conserved F or W. Each record gives: CDR3 DNA, CDR3 protein, V gene, D gene, J gene, clone size, CDR3 length. The D gene is left open where the match is weak. Rows give clone size only sometimes, using once, few, many, or a class for an expanded clone.

cdr3_nt: TGCGCCAGCAGGGGGAGGACAGGGGGAAAGAACGAGCAGTACTTC; cdr3_aa: CASRGRTGGKNEQYF; v_call: TRBV10-2; d_call: TRBD1; j_call: TRBJ2-7; clone_size: -; cdr3_length: 15
cdr3_nt: TGTGCCAGTAGTTACCGAGACTCCGGAACTCTCGAGCAGTACTTC; cdr3_aa: CASSYRDSGTLEQYF; v_call: TRBV19; d_call: -; j_call: TRBJ2-7; clone_size: -; cdr3_length: 15
cdr3_nt: TGTGCCAGCAGTGACCAATCGCAGGGGCAAGAGACCCAGTACTTC; cdr3_aa: CASSDQSQGQETQYF; v_call: TRBV6-1; d_call: -; j_call: TRBJ2-5; clone_size: -; cdr3_length: 15
cdr3_nt: TGCAGTGCTAGTTCGGGGTGGGCGGGACAGCCCCAGCATTTT; cdr3_aa: CSASSGWAGQPQHF; v_call: TRBV20-1; d_call: -; j_call: TRBJ1-5; clone_size: -; cdr3_length: 14
cdr3_nt: TGTGCCAGCAGCGTCCCGGGACTAGCCCCAAACACCGGGGAGCTGTTTTTT; cdr3_aa: CASSVPGLAPNTGELFF; v_call: TRBV9; d_call: TRBD2; j_call: TRBJ2-2; clone_size: -; cdr3_length: 17
cdr3_nt: TGTGCCAGCAGCCAAGTAATTTCACTTGAGACCCAGTACTTC; cdr3_aa: CASSQVISLETQYF; v_call: TRBV3-1/TRBV3-2; d_call: -; j_call: TRBJ2-5; clone_size: -; cdr3_length: 14
cdr3_nt: TGCGCCAGCAGTGGGGACAGGGGGGCAACGCAGTATTTT; cdr3_aa: CASSGDRGATQYF; v_call: TRBV10-1; d_call: TRBD1; j_call: TRBJ2-3; clone_size: -; cdr3_length: 13
cdr3_nt: TGTGCCAGCAGTTACCGGGGAGACGCTTTCTTT; cdr3_aa: CASSYRGDAFF; v_call: TRBV6-5; d_call: -; j_call: TRBJ1-1; clone_size: once; cdr3_length: 11
cdr3_nt: TGCGCCAGCAGCCAGACTAGCGGGGGGGCCTACGAGCAGTACTTC; cdr3_aa: CASSQTSGGAYEQYF; v_call: TRBV4-1; d_call: TRBD2; j_call: TRBJ2-7; clone_size: -; cdr3_length: 15
cdr3_nt: TGTGCCAGCAGCGTAACCCCCCTCGGTGACAATGAGCAGTTCTTC; cdr3_aa: CASSVTPLGDNEQFF; v_call: TRBV9; d_call: -; j_call: TRBJ2-1; clone_size: -; cdr3_length: 15
cdr3_nt: TGTGCCTGGAGTGTACGCGGATTGGGCAATCAGCCCCAGCATTTT; cdr3_aa: CAWSVRGLGNQPQHF; v_call: TRBV30; d_call: -; j_call: TRBJ1-5; clone_size: -; cdr3_length: 15
cdr3_nt: TGCAGCGTTGCCCCTCGGCAGGGGCAAAATGAGCAGTTCTTC; cdr3_aa: CSVAPRQGQNEQFF; v_call: TRBV29-1; d_call: -; j_call: TRBJ2-1; clone_size: -; cdr3_length: 14
cdr3_nt: TGTGCCACCAGCAGAGCTTGGCAGGAGGAATCCTACGAGCAGTACTTC; cdr3_aa: CATSRAWQEESYEQYF; v_call: TRBV15; d_call: -; j_call: TRBJ2-7; clone_size: -; cdr3_length: 16
cdr3_nt: TGTGCTAGTGGTTTGTCTAGCGGGGGGGTAAATGAGCAGTTCTTC; cdr3_aa: CASGLSSGGVNEQFF; v_call: TRBV12-5; d_call: TRBD2; j_call: TRBJ2-1; clone_size: -; cdr3_length: 15
cdr3_nt: TGTGCCAGTGTCCGGGACAGGGGGGAAAAACTGTTTTTT; cdr3_aa: CASVRDRGEKLFF; v_call: TRBV2; d_call: TRBD1; j_call: TRBJ1-4; clone_size: -; cdr3_length: 13
cdr3_nt: TGCAGCGTTGATCAAGGAACAGGGTCCTACGAGCAGTACTTC; cdr3_aa: CSVDQGTGSYEQYF; v_call: TRBV29-1; d_call: -; j_call: TRBJ2-7; clone_size: -; cdr3_length: 14